What follows is one T cell receptor beta chain and its context. Per the study methods: Filtering was not the same, since immunoSEQ gave junction-only sequences without quality scores. Profiling relied on immunoSEQ multiplex PCR, and the TCRdb table lists in-frame clones only, not all of them. V, J and clone size were drawn from that table, and D and trimming were deduced from the DNA. This table holds a few million clones, around nine tenths found once. The CDR3 sequence is 15 residues long. V was clipped by 4 bases and J by 5 bases; unmatched bases: 10. This specimen belongs to a study of shared clonotypes between healthy human individuals. At the level of the study: Each donor had three CD4 naive, three CD4 memory, two CD8 naive and one CD8 memory plate.

Donors comprised only Caucasian adults living in Nashville, Tennessee. The rearrangement links TRBV5-3 to TRBJ1-1; 8 bases map to TRBD1. TRBV5-3 counts as an open reading frame of uncertain function. The origin of this receptor is a man between 18 and 29 years old in good health. Sequencing input: naive CD4+ T cells sorted from blood. Specified subset: CD45RA+ positively selected. For the CDR3, the DNA is TGTGCCAGAAGCGCTGACGACAGGGGCGATACTGAAGCTTTCTTT. Residues: CARSADDRGDTEAFF.